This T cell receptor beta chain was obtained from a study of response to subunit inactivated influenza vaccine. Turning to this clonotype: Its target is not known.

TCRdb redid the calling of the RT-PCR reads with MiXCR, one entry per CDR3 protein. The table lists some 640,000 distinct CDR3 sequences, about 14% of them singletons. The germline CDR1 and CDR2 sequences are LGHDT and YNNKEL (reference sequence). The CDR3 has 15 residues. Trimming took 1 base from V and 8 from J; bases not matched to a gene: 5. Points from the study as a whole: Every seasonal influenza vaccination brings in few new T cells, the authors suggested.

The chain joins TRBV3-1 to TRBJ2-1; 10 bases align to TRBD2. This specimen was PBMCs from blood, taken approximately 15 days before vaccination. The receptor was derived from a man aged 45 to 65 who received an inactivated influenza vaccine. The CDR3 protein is CASSQAAGGPYEQFF. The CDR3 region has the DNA TGTGCCAGCAGCCAAGCAGCGGGGGGGCCTTATGAGCAGTTCTTC.